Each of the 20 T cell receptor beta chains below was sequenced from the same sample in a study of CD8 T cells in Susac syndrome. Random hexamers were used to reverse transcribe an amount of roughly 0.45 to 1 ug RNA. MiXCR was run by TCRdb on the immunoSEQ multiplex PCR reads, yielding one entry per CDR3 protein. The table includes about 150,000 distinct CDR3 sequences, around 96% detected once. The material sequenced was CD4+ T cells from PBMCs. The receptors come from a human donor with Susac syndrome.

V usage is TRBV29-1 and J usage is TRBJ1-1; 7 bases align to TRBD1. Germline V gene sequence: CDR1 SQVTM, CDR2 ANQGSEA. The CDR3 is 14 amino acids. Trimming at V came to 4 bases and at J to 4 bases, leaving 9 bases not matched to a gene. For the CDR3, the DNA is TGCAGCGTTGGCCTTACAGGGGCACGCACTGAAGCTTTCTTT. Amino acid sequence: CSVGLTGARTEAFF.

Written as DNA, the CDR3 is TGTGCCAGCAGCAATACGGCAGGGAACTATGGCTACACCTTC. Its translation: CASSNTAGNYGYTF. The V call is TRBV12-3 or TRBV12-4, the J call TRBJ1-2; D may be TRBD1 (5 bases). The CDR3 spans 14 residues. The ends were cut back, 6 bases at V and 2 bases at J, with 13 bases in the middle.

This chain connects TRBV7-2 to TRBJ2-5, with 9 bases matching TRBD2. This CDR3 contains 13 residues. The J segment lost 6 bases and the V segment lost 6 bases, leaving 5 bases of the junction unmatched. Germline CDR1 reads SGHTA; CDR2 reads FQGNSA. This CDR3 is CASSPSGGKTQYF. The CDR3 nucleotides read TGTGCCAGCAGTCCCAGCGGGGGGAAGACCCAGTACTTC.

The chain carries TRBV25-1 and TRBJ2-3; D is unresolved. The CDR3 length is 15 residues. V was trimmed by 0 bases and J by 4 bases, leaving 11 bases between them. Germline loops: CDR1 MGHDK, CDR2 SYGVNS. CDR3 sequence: CASSEYGSVADTQYF. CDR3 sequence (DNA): TGTGCCAGCAGTGAATATGGTTCTGTTGCAGATACGCAGTATTTT.

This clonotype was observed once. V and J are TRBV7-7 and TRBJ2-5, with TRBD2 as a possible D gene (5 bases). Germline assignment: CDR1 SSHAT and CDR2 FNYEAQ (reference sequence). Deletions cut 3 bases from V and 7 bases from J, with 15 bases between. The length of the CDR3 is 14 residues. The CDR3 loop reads CASSLDSGPGTQYF. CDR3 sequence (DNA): TGTGCCAGCAGCTTGGACTCCGGGCCCGGGACCCAGTACTTC.

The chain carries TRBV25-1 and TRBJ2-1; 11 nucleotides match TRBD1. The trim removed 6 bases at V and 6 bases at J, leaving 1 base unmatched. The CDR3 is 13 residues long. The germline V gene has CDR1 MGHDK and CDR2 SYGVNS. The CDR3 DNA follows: TGTGCCAGCAGGGGACAGGGGGGCAATGAGCAGTTCTTC. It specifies CASRGQGGNEQFF. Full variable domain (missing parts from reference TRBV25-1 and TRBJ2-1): EADIYQTPRYLVIGTGKKITLECSQTMGHDKMYWYQQDPGMELHLIHYSYGVNSTEKGDLSSESTVSRIRTEHFPLTLESARPSHTSQYLCASRGQGGNEQFFGPGTRLTVL.

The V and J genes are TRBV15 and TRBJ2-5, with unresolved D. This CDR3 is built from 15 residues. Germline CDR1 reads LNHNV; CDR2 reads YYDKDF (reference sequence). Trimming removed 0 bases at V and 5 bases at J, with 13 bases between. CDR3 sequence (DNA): TGTGCCACCAGCAGAGATGGCCTAGTCGGGGAGACCCAGTACTTC. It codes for CATSRDGLVGETQYF.

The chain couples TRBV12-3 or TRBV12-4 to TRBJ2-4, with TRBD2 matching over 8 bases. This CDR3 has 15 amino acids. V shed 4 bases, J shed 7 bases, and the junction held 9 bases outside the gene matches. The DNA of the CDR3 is TGTGCCAGCAGTTACCCGGGACTAGGCGGGAACATTCAGTACTTC. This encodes CASSYPGLGGNIQYF.

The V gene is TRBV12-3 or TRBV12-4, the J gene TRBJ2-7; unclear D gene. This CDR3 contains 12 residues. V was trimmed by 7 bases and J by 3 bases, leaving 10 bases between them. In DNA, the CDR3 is TGTGCCAGCACTAAGGACGGCTACGAGCAGTACTTC. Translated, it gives CASTKDGYEQYF.

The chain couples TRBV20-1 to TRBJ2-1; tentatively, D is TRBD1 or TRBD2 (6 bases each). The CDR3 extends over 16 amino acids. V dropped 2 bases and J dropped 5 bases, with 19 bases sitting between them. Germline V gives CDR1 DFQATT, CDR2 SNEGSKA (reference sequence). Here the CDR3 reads CSARLPRGALNNEQFF. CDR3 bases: TGCAGTGCTAGATTACCGAGGGGGGCCCTCAACAATGAGCAGTTCTTC.

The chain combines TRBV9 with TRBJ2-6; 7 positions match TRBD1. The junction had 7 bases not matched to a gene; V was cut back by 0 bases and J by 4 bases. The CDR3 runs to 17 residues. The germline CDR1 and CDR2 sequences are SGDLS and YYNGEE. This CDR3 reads CASSVATGVPGANVLTF. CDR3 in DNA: TGTGCCAGCAGCGTAGCTACAGGGGTACCGGGGGCCAACGTCCTGACTTTC.

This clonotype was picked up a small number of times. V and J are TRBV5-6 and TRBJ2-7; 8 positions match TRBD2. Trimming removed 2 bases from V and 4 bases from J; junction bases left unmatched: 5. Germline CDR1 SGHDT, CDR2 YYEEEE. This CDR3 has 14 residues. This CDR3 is CASSFPGLGYEQYF. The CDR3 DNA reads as TGTGCCAGCAGCTTCCCGGGACTAGGGTACGAGCAGTACTTC.

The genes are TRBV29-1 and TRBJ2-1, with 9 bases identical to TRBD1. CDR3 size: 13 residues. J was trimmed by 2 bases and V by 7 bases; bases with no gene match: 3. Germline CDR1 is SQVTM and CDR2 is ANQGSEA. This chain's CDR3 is CSAGDRAYNEQFF. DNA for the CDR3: TGCAGCGCAGGGGACAGGGCCTACAATGAGCAGTTCTTC.

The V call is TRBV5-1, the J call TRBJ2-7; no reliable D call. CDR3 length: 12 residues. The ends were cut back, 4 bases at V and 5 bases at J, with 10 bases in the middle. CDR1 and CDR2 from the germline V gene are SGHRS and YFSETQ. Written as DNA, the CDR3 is TGCGCCAGCAGCGCCCCTGGGGACGAGCAGTACTTC. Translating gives CASSAPGDEQYF.

This chain's CDR3 is CASRVGYSPLHF. The DNA for the CDR3 is TGTGCCAGCAGGGTTGGGTATTCACCCCTCCACTTT. This chain joins TRBV5-6 and TRBJ1-6, with no clear D. Between the trimmed V and J ends, which lost 5 bases and 8 bases, there was a span of 8 bases. CDR1 and CDR2 (germline): SGHDT, YYEEEE. CDR3 length: 12 residues.

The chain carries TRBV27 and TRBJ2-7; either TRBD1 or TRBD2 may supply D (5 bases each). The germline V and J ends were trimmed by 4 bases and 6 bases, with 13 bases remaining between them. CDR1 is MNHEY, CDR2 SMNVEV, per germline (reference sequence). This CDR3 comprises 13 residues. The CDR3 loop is CASSYGTGLEQYF. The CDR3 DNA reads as TGTGCCAGCAGTTACGGGACCGGCCTCGAGCAGTACTTC.

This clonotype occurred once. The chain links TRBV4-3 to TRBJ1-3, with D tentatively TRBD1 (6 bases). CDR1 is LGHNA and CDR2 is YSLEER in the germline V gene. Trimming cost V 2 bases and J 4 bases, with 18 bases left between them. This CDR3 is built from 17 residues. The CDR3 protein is CASSQPLSGVGGNTIYF. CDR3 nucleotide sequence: TGCGCCAGCAGCCAACCCCTATCAGGGGTTGGAGGAAACACCATATATTTT.

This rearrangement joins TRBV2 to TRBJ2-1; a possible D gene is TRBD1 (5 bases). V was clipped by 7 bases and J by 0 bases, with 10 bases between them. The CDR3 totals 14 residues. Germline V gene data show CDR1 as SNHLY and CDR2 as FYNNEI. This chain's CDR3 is CASNTGGSYNEQFF. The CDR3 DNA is TGTGCCAGCAATACAGGCGGCTCCTACAATGAGCAGTTCTTC.

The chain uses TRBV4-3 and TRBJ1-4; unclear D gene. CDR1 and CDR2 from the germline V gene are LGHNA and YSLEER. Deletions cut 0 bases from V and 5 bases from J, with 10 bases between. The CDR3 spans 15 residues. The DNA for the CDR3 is TGCGCCAGCAGCCAAGATCTGTCAGAGAATGAAAAACTGTTTTTT. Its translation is CASSQDLSENEKLFF.

The CDR3 region is CASSKKIVGTGHETQYF. Written as DNA, the CDR3 is TGTGCCAGCAGCAAAAAAATCGTCGGGACAGGGCATGAGACCCAGTACTTC. The J gene is TRBJ2-5, the V gene TRBV21-1; TRBD1 reflects the table's D call only, with no check against the DNA. TRBV21-1 is assigned pseudogene status. This CDR3 contains 17 residues.